One and the same sample provided the 14 T cell receptor beta chains below, sequenced in a study of human T cells and chemical hapten exposure. TCRdb recomputed calls from the RACE reads with MiXCR, one row per CDR3 protein. The sample consists of approximately 100,000 distinct CDR3 sequences, 9% to 15% of them appearing once. Time point in this sample: pre-sensitization, week 0. Treatment: therapeutic diphenylcyclopropenone sensitization with weekly scalp DPC. The sequencing here drew on whole blood, taken in connection with sensitization to the hapten diphenylcyclopropenone (DPC). The source of these receptors is a woman between 45 and 65 years old with alopecia areata. Some clones in this sample may be carry-over from other donors' samples.

The CDR3 loop is CASSPFGTPEVELFF. CDR3 DNA sequence: TGTGCCAGCTCACCGTTCGGGACACCTGAGGTAGAGCTGTTTTTT. The chain combines TRBV18 with TRBJ2-2, with D possibly matching TRBD1 (6 bases). This CDR3 comprises 15 residues. Trimming stripped 3 bases from V and 11 bases from J, with 19 bases between. The germline gives CDR1 KGHSH, CDR2 LQKENI.

This clonotype was detected many times. CDR3 residues: CASNLAGTYEQYF. The CDR3, as DNA: TGTGCCAGCAACCTAGCGGGTACCTACGAGCAGTACTTC. This rearrangement joins TRBV6-6 to TRBJ2-7; TRBD2 agrees at 8 bases. The length of the CDR3 is 13 residues. Per the germline V gene, CDR1 is MNHNY and CDR2 is SVGAGI (reference sequence). The trim removed 7 bases at V and 2 bases at J, leaving 4 bases unmatched.

There are a few counts of this clonotype. The rearrangement uses TRBV12-3 or TRBV12-4 and TRBJ2-2; the D gene is possibly TRBD1 (6 bases). V dropped 7 bases and J dropped 5 bases, with 14 bases sitting between them. This CDR3 has 14 residues. CDR3 in amino acids: CASNSGTTTGELFF. CDR3 DNA sequence: TGTGCCAGCAATTCCGGGACAACGACCGGGGAGCTGTTTTTT.

This clonotype was picked up a small number of times. The chain employs TRBV28 and TRBJ2-2, with a tentative D call TRBD2 (5 bases). Deletions cut 2 bases from V and 7 bases from J, with 17 bases between. The CDR3 is 16 residues long. Germline V gene sequence: CDR1 MDHEN, CDR2 SYDVKM. CDR3 amino acids: CASSLLELPGGGELFF. The CDR3 DNA follows: TGTGCCAGCAGTTTACTGGAGCTCCCTGGAGGCGGGGAGCTGTTTTTT.

This clonotype was found a few times. The V gene is TRBV20-1, the J gene TRBJ2-7; no clear D. Trimming shortened V by 0 bases and J by 4 bases, and 13 bases separated the two germline ends. Per the germline V gene, CDR1 is DFQATT and CDR2 is SNEGSKA (reference sequence). CDR3 length: 14 amino acids. CDR3 coding DNA: TGCAGTGCTAGAGATCTCCGGTCGATATACGAGCAGTACTTC. Protein sequence: CSARDLRSIYEQYF.

The V call is TRBV11-2, the J call TRBJ1-5; tentatively, D is TRBD1 (5 bases). CDR3 size: 17 residues. Germline values: CDR1 SGHAT, CDR2 FQNNGV. V gave up 3 bases and J gave up 0 bases, with 15 bases separating them. This chain's CDR3 is CASSLGPGGGSNQPQHF. The DNA for the CDR3 is TGTGCCAGCAGCTTGGGGCCGGGGGGAGGTAGCAATCAGCCCCAGCATTTT.

The table lists this clonotype with many counts. The chain combines TRBV5-1 with TRBJ1-2; no clear D. The CDR3 spans 14 residues. Trimming stripped 4 bases from V and 2 bases from J, with 12 bases between. The V gene's germline CDR1 is SGHRS and CDR2 YFSETQ. Here the CDR3 DNA reads TGCGCCAGCAGCCTAGGAACAGTCAACTATGGCTACACCTTC. It yields the protein CASSLGTVNYGYTF.

In its sample, this clonotype was seen many times. The chain links TRBV20-1 to TRBJ2-3; TRBD2 matches at 9 bases. The germline V gene encodes CDR1 DFQATT and CDR2 SNEGSKA (reference sequence). The CDR3 contains 16 residues. The V gene end was trimmed by 0 bases and the J gene end by 4 bases; junction bases not matched to a gene: 8. Written as DNA, the CDR3 is TGCAGTGCTAGAGATGCGGGACTAGCCGCCCCAGATACGCAGTATTTT. Protein: CSARDAGLAAPDTQYF.

This clonotype has more than one count but fewer than ten. The chain employs TRBV29-1 and TRBJ2-2, with a weak D call TRBD2 (6 bases). The CDR3 is made up of 13 amino acids. V was pared by 3 bases and J by 3 bases, with 8 bases between. From germline, CDR1 is SQVTM and CDR2 ANQGSEA. CDR3 sequence reads: CSVDSGDTGELFF. The CDR3 DNA reads as TGCAGCGTTGATAGCGGCGACACCGGGGAGCTGTTTTTT.

This clonotype was recorded at least ten times. The chain joins TRBV7-2 to TRBJ1-6, with D tentatively TRBD1 (6 bases). CDR3 size: 14 residues. CDR1 and CDR2 (germline): SGHTA, FQGNSA. Trimming took off 3 bases at V and 9 bases at J, with 12 bases between the two ends. The CDR3 sequence: CASSLSRDISPLHF. As DNA, the CDR3 is TGTGCCAGCAGCTTGTCCCGGGACATTTCACCCCTCCACTTT. Drawing the rest from reference TRBV7-2 and TRBJ1-6, the complete variable domain is GAGVSQSPSNKVTEKGKDVELRCDPISGHTALYWYRQSLGQGLEFLIYFQGNSAPDKSGLPSDRFSAERTGGSVSTLTIQRTQQEDSAVYLCASSLSRDISPLHFGNGTRLTVT.

This clonotype was detected a few times. The gene calls are TRBV28 and TRBJ1-5; D may be TRBD1 (5 bases). The V gene's germline CDR1 is MDHEN and CDR2 SYDVKM. The CDR3 is 15 residues long. V was trimmed by 5 bases and J by 7 bases, leaving 18 bases between them. The CDR3 nucleotides read TGTGCCAGCAGTACTCGCCAGGGCGATCGACAGCCCCAGCATTTT. Protein sequence: CASSTRQGDRQPQHF.

This rearrangement joins TRBV6-5 to TRBJ1-2; 8 nucleotides match TRBD1. From germline, CDR1 is MNHEY and CDR2 SVGAGI. The CDR3 spans 13 residues. With V trimmed by 8 bases and J by 3 bases, 5 bases remained unmatched. In nucleotides, the CDR3 is TGTGCCAGCGCTCCGGACAGGGACTATGGCTACACCTTC. Translating it yields CASAPDRDYGYTF.

This clonotype was seen only a few times. The J gene is TRBJ2-7, the V gene TRBV28, with TRBD2 identical over 8 bases. Losses at the gene ends were 7 bases for V and 10 bases for J; bases not matched to a gene: 9. CDR3 length: 12 residues. CDR1 and CDR2 (germline): MDHEN, SYDVKM. In nucleotides, the CDR3 is TGTGCCAGCACGGGGGGGACTAGTGACCAGTACTTC. Its translation: CASTGGTSDQYF.

This clonotype was observed a handful of times. The rearrangement links TRBV7-9 to TRBJ1-6; 7 positions agree with TRBD1. The CDR3 totals 15 residues. J was trimmed by 2 bases and V by 6 bases; bases with no gene match: 4. Germline-derived CDR1 and CDR2 are SEHNR and FQNEAQ (reference sequence). The CDR3, as DNA: TGTGCCAGCAGTTTGACAGGGCCCTATAATTCACCCCTCCACTTT. It specifies CASSLTGPYNSPLHF.